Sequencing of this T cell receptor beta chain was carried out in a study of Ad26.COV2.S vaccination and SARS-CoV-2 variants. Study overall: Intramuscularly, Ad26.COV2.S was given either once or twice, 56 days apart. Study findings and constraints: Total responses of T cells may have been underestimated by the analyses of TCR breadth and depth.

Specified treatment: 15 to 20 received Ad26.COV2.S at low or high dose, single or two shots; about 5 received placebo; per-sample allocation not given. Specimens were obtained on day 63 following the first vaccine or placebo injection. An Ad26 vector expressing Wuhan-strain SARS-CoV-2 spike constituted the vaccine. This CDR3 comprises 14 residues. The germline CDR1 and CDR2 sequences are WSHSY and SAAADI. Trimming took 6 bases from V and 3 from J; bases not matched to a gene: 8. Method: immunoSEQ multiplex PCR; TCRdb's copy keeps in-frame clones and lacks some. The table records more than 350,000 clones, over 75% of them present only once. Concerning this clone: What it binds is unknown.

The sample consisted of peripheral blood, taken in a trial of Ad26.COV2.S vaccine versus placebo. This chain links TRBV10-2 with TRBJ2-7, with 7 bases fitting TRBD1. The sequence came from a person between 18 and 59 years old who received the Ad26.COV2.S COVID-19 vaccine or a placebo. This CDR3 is CASREQGTVYEQYF. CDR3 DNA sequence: TGCGCCAGCAGGGAACAGGGGACGGTCTACGAGCAGTACTTC.